A selection of T cell receptor beta chains follows, all from one sample in a study of blood T cells in healthy people across ages. Each CDR3 protein is one row after TCRdb ran MiXCR on the 5' RACE reads. The data show approximately 600,000 distinct CDR3 sequences, roughly 53% seen once. The specimen sequenced was blood. These receptors were taken from a man aged 60 to 69 in good health. Both conserved end residues are part of each CDR3. A D gene is named only where the DNA matches it firmly. Clone size is stated in some rows and not others, as once, few, many or a class when expanded.

j_call v_call d_call clone_size cdr3_nt cdr3_aa
TRBJ2-7 TRBV10-3 NA NA TGTGCCATCAGTGGGGGGGCGGCATACGAGCAGTACTTC CAISGGAAYEQYF
TRBJ1-1 TRBV29-1 NA NA TGCAGCGCCCTACAGGGCAGAAGCACTGAAGCTTTCTTT CSALQGRSTEAFF
TRBJ2-1 TRBV5-5 TRBD1 NA TGTGCCAGCAGCTTGGGACAGGGGGTCAATGAGCAGTTCTTC CASSLGQGVNEQFF
TRBJ2-1 TRBV4-2 TRBD1 NA TGTGCCAGCAGCCAAGATTTAGGGGGCCACAATGAGCAGTTCTTC CASSQDLGGHNEQFF
TRBJ2-5 TRBV24-1 NA NA TGTGCCACCAGTGATGCCCGGGGTAGCGCCGAGACCCAGTACTTC CATSDARGSAETQYF
TRBJ2-7 TRBV28 TRBD1 NA TGTGCCAGCAGCAGCACCACAGGGGATTACGAGCAGTACTTC CASSSTTGDYEQYF
TRBJ1-6 TRBV20-1 NA few TGCAGTGCTAGAGATCGTACGGGTTCACCCCTCCACTTT CSARDRTGSPLHF
TRBJ2-3 TRBV20-1 NA NA TGCAGTGCCACCCTAGCGACCACAGATACGCAGTATTTT CSATLATTDTQYF
TRBJ2-7 TRBV25-1 NA few TGTGCCAGCAGTGAAACAGGGTCCTACGAGCAGTACTTC CASSETGSYEQYF
TRBJ1-3 TRBV21-1 NA NA TGTGCCAGCACCCGTCGAGCTTCTGGAAACACCATATATTTT CASTRRASGNTIYF
TRBJ1-6 TRBV7-9 NA NA TGTGCCAGCAGCTTTGGGTCCTCCGGCACCCTCCACTTT CASSFGSSGTLHF
TRBJ2-3 TRBV20-1 NA NA TGCAGTGCTAGAGCACCGGGGGCGGTATCAGATACGCAGTATTTT CSARAPGAVSDTQYF
TRBJ2-3 TRBV25-1 TRBD1 NA TGTGCCAGCAGTGAACGGGGACAGTACCCAGATACGCAGTATTTT CASSERGQYPDTQYF
TRBJ1-1 TRBV18 NA NA TGTGCCAGCTCACCCTACTCAGGGAAAGGCACTGAAGCTTTCTTT CASSPYSGKGTEAFF
TRBJ2-3 TRBV6-1 NA NA TGTGCCAGCAGGCTAGCCAGTCAAGATACGCAGTATTTT CASRLASQDTQYF
TRBJ2-1 TRBV5-1 TRBD1 once TGCGCCAGCAGCTCGCGGACAGGGAAGGACAATGAGCAGTTCTTC CASSSRTGKDNEQFF
TRBJ2-1 TRBV18 TRBD2 many TGTGCCAGCTCGCCCAGCGGGGGCCCTCCCAATGAGCAGTTCTTC CASSPSGGPPNEQFF
TRBJ2-1 TRBV5-1 TRBD2 NA TGCGCCAGCAGCTTGGAGCTAGCGGGGTTTGAGCAGTTCTTC CASSLELAGFEQFF
TRBJ1-6 TRBV6-5 NA NA TGTGCCAGCAGTTACGGAGTAGCAGGTTCACCCCTCCACTTT CASSYGVAGSPLHF
TRBJ1-1 TRBV5-1 NA few TGCGCCAGCAGCTCTCGAGTGGGCAACACTGAAGCTTTCTTT CASSSRVGNTEAFF
TRBJ2-2 TRBV21-1 NA few TGTGCCAGCAGCAAGGACAGCACCGGGGAGCTGTTTTTT CASSKDSTGELFF
TRBJ2-1 TRBV10-3 TRBD1 NA TGTGCCATCAGGGACAGGGGGCAGGGTGAGCAGTTCTTC CAIRDRGQGEQFF
TRBJ1-2 TRBV11-2 NA few TGTGCCAGCAGCTTAGGTGTCGGGAGTTCTAACTATGGCTACACCTTC CASSLGVGSSNYGYTF
TRBJ2-6 TRBV28 NA NA TGTGCCAGCAGTTTGACTGACAGGAACTCTGGGGCCAACGTCCTGACTTTC CASSLTDRNSGANVLTF
TRBJ2-1 TRBV5-1 NA NA TGCGCCAGCAGCCCGGGAGGGACAGACTACAATGAGCAGTTCTTC CASSPGGTDYNEQFF
TRBJ2-1 TRBV4-1 NA NA TGCGCCAGCAGCCAAGTTCCTGGCGGGGCCAGCTCCTACAATGAGCAGTTCTTC CASSQVPGGASSYNEQFF
TRBJ2-3 TRBV12-3/TRBV12-4 TRBD2 NA TGTGCCAGCATCCAGGGAGGGGCCAGCACAGATACGCAGTATTTT CASIQGGASTDTQYF
TRBJ2-7 TRBV14 NA NA TGTGCCAGCAGCCAAGATATAGCTTCCTACGAGCAGTACTTC CASSQDIASYEQYF
TRBJ1-1 TRBV7-9 TRBD1 NA TGTGCCAGCAATCGGGGGGACGGACAGGGAAATTTCTTT CASNRGDGQGNFF
TRBJ2-3 TRBV5-1 NA once TGCGCCAGCAGCTCACGGACATTGGGGGGTGCGCAGTATTTT CASSSRTLGGAQYF
TRBJ2-1 TRBV7-9 NA NA TGTGCCAGCAGTCCCCAGGGTACCCACAATGAGCAGTTCTTC CASSPQGTHNEQFF
TRBJ2-1 TRBV29-1 NA few TGCAGCGTTGCGACTAGTTCCTACAATGAGCAGTTCTTC CSVATSSYNEQFF
TRBJ1-1 TRBV3-1 NA NA TGTGCCAGCAGCCGAAAAGGACTCGGGAACACTGAAGCTTTCTTT CASSRKGLGNTEAFF
TRBJ2-3 TRBV5-1 NA NA TGCGCCAGCAGCCCCCGCGTAGGGCCCGGGGGGCAGTATTTT CASSPRVGPGGQYF
TRBJ1-5 TRBV15 NA NA TGTGCCACCAGCAGAGATTTAATGGGTCGTAGTCAGCCCCAGCATTTT CATSRDLMGRSQPQHF
TRBJ2-3 TRBV4-1 NA few TGCGCCAGCAGCCAAGATGGGAGGGGGCCCACAGATACGCAGTATTTT CASSQDGRGPTDTQYF
TRBJ2-6 TRBV6-1 NA NA TGTGCCAGGGGGGACTCTGGGGCCAACGTCCTGACTTTC CARGDSGANVLTF
TRBJ2-7 TRBV29-1 NA NA TGCAGCGCCAAGGACAGTTCCTACGAGCAGTACTTC CSAKDSSYEQYF
TRBJ2-5 TRBV27 NA NA TGTGCCAGCAGTTCAGGGACTCCCCGGGTAGAGACCCAGTACTTC CASSSGTPRVETQYF
TRBJ2-5 TRBV4-1 TRBD2 NA TGCGCCAGCAGCCAAGGGGCTAGCGGGGGCTACCTGGGAGAGACCCAGTACTTC CASSQGASGGYLGETQYF
TRBJ2-5 TRBV28 NA NA TGTGCCAGCAGTCCTGGCGGCGGGCCTGGTCAAGAGACCCAGTACTTC CASSPGGGPGQETQYF
TRBJ2-6 TRBV13 NA NA TGTGCCAGCAACCAAGGGGGATCTGGGGCCAACGTCCTGACTTTC CASNQGGSGANVLTF
TRBJ2-6 TRBV10-3 NA few TGTGCCATCAGTGAGTCTCGGGTCGGCAGCTCTGGGGCCAACGTCCTGACTTTC CAISESRVGSSGANVLTF
TRBJ1-1 TRBV11-2 NA NA TGTGCCAGCAGCTCAAGGCCACTCCGGCGTAGCAACACTGAAGCTTTCTTT CASSSRPLRRSNTEAFF
TRBJ2-7 TRBV6-2/TRBV6-3 TRBD2 NA TGTGCCAGCAGTTCACTAGCGAAGGGATCCTACGAGCAGTACTTC CASSSLAKGSYEQYF
TRBJ2-1 TRBV27 NA NA TGTGCCAGCAGTTCCCCCGGGACGCAGCCTTACAATGAGCAGTTCTTC CASSSPGTQPYNEQFF
TRBJ1-2 TRBV6-5 NA few TGTGCCAGCAGTTACTCCGGCAGCAATTATGGCTACACCTTC CASSYSGSNYGYTF
TRBJ1-6 TRBV6-2/TRBV6-3 NA NA TGTGCCAGCAGAATGTACCGCCGAGGCAATTCACCCCTCCACTTT CASRMYRRGNSPLHF
TRBJ2-1 TRBV6-5 TRBD2 NA TGTGCCAGCAGCCCAGCGGGGGAGCCAAAGAATGAGCAGTTCTTC CASSPAGEPKNEQFF
TRBJ2-7 TRBV21-1 NA NA TGTGCCAGCAGCAAAACGGACTCAAGCACGGACTACGAGCAGTACTTC CASSKTDSSTDYEQYF
TRBJ1-1 TRBV3-1 NA once TGTGCCAGCAGGCCCGGGGGGGCGAGCACTGAAGCTTTCTTT CASRPGGASTEAFF
TRBJ2-1 TRBV3-1 NA NA TGTGCCAGCACCTTGGGTCGGTCCGGGGGAGGTGAGCAGTTCTTC CASTLGRSGGGEQFF
TRBJ2-5 TRBV12-3/TRBV12-4 TRBD2 few TGTGCCAGCAGTTTTGTCGGGGGGGGCGCAGAGACCCAGTACTTC CASSFVGGGAETQYF
TRBJ2-5 TRBV28 NA many TGTGCCAGCAGTACCCAGGGGGGGCAAGAGACCCAGTACTTC CASSTQGGQETQYF
TRBJ1-1 TRBV28 NA once TGTGCCAGCACCCGGGGGGGACAAAACACTGAAGCTTTCTTT CASTRGGQNTEAFF
TRBJ2-7 TRBV4-2 TRBD1 few TGTGCCAGCAGCCTTAACCGGGACAGGGACCACGAGCAGTACTTC CASSLNRDRDHEQYF